Each of the 15 T cell receptor beta chains below was sequenced from the same sample in a study of memory B cells and T cells in multiple sclerosis listed by TCRdb under 2018. No antigen has been identified for these receptors. The method was the immunoSEQ multiplex PCR assay. TCRdb took over this immuneACCESS table, retaining in-frame rearrangements with V and J assigned. Such tables are incomplete; in checked studies, under half of the missing clones stem from an unresolved V gene, and the remainder is unexplained. The sample yields approximately 32,000 clones; about 82% were counted once. The top ten constitute 2.7% of the sample. After stimulus-free culture of CFSE-labeled PBMCs, the autoproliferating (CFSEdim) and non-proliferating (CFSEhi) T cell fractions were sequenced separately. A total of approximately 48 million CFSE-labeled PBMCs were cultured for 7 days without stimulus, and replicate wells were then pooled.

Sample: PBMCs from blood kept in culture. The origin of the receptors is a human donor with multiple sclerosis.

CDR3 loop: CASSTGTGTRGKTGYTF. The DNA of the CDR3 is TGTGCCAGCAGCACGGGGACAGGGACCCGGGGGAAGACTGGCTACACCTTC. The chain carries TRBV7-8 and TRBJ1-2, with 9 bases that match TRBD1. This CDR3 has 17 amino acids. J lost 7 bases, V lost 5 bases, and 17 bases had no gene match. Germline V gene data show CDR1 as SGHVS and CDR2 as FQNEAQ.

The rearrangement joins TRBV5-4 to TRBJ1-1, with D possibly being TRBD1 (5 bases). The CDR3 runs 13 residues. Germline assignment: CDR1 SGHNT and CDR2 YYREEE (reference sequence). Trimming removed 3 bases at V and 4 bases at J, with 10 bases between. DNA for the CDR3: TGTGCCAGCAGCTGGGAGGGGATCACTGAAGCTTTCTTT. Encoded protein: CASSWEGITEAFF.

This sequence joins TRBV5-4 and TRBJ2-7; 7 nucleotides align to TRBD1. The V segment lost 3 bases and the J segment 2 bases; nucleotides outside the gene matches: 8. From germline, CDR1 is SGHNT and CDR2 YYREEE (reference sequence). The CDR3 contains 15 residues. Here the CDR3 DNA reads TGTGCCAGCAGCTACGACAGGGCGACGGCCTACGAGCAGTACTTC. As protein: CASSYDRATAYEQYF.

V and J are TRBV28 and TRBJ1-2, with 8 bases aligning to TRBD1. V was clipped by 3 bases and J by 5 bases; unmatched bases: 2. CDR3 length: 13 residues. CDR1 is MDHEN and CDR2 is SYDVKM in the germline V gene. CDR3 region: CASSLNRGYGYTF. CDR3 coding DNA: TGTGCCAGCAGTTTGAACAGGGGGTATGGCTACACCTTC.

The chain carries TRBV6-1 and TRBJ2-3, with D maybe TRBD1 (6 bases). CDR1 MNHNS and CDR2 SASEGT come from the germline V gene. The V gene lost 6 bases and the J gene lost 0 bases, with 13 bases spanning the gap. The CDR3 covers 15 residues. The DNA of the CDR3 is TGTGCCAGCAGATTGAGGGGGTCTAGCACAGATACGCAGTATTTT. As protein: CASRLRGSSTDTQYF.

This clone was counted a few times. The CDR3 coding sequence is TGTGCCAGTAGTATATTAGGTGGGGCTGAAGCTTTCTTT. Residues: CASSILGGAEAFF. This chain connects TRBV19 to TRBJ1-1; D is unclear. The ends were cut back, 2 bases at V and 6 bases at J, with 10 bases in the middle. Germline CDR1 reads LNHDA; CDR2 reads SQIVND (reference sequence). This CDR3 region has 13 residues.

The chain recombines TRBV28 with TRBJ1-1, with 7 bases aligning to TRBD1. From germline, CDR1 is MDHEN and CDR2 SYDVKM. The CDR3 consists of 14 residues. V was pared by 5 bases and J by 3 bases, with 6 bases of the junction left unmatched. The CDR3 nucleotides read TGTGCCAGCAGTCCGGGACAGACTTACACTGAAGCTTTCTTT. This gives the protein CASSPGQTYTEAFF. Variable domain in full (rest from reference TRBV28 and TRBJ1-1): DVKVTQSSRYLVKRTGEKVFLECVQDMDHENMFWYRQDPGLGLRLIYFSYDVKMKEKGDIPEGYSVSREKKERFSLILESASTNQTSMYLCASSPGQTYTEAFFGQGTRLTVV.

The chain joins TRBV5-1 to TRBJ1-1; maybe TRBD1 (5 bases). V lost 0 bases to trimming and J lost 1 base, with 13 bases between them. The CDR3 spans 16 residues. The germline gives CDR1 SGHRS, CDR2 YFSETQ. The CDR3 nucleotides are TGCGCCAGCAGCTTGGCCCCGGGGCAGGCGAACACTGAAGCTTTCTTT. Amino acids: CASSLAPGQANTEAFF.

The chain recombines TRBV5-1 with TRBJ2-7, with TRBD1 matching over 9 bases. The CDR3 contains 15 residues. J was trimmed by 3 bases and V by 3 bases; bases with no gene match: 7. Germline V gene data show CDR1 as SGHRS and CDR2 as YFSETQ. CDR3 DNA sequence: TGCGCCAGCAGCTCCGGGACAGGGATCATCTACGAGCAGTACTTC. It translates to CASSSGTGIIYEQYF.

The V call is TRBV20-1, the J call TRBJ1-1, with no clear D. CDR3 length: 11 residues. With 1 base removed from V and 5 bases from J, the gap between germline ends came to 5 bases. Per the germline V gene, CDR1 is DFQATT and CDR2 is SNEGSKA (reference sequence). The chain's CDR3 is CSARVGTEAFF. Here the CDR3 DNA reads TGCAGTGCTAGAGTAGGTACTGAAGCTTTCTTT.

V is TRBV19 and J is TRBJ2-7, with 14 bases matching TRBD2. Germline CDR1 LNHDA, CDR2 SQIVND (reference sequence). This CDR3 has 16 amino acids. V was clipped by 6 bases and J by 4 bases; unmatched bases: 8. CDR3 bases: TGTGCCAGTAGGGACGGGACTAGCGGGAGTCGGTACGAGCAGTACTTC. It encodes CASRDGTSGSRYEQYF.

This chain uses TRBV6-5 with TRBJ1-3; the D gene is possibly TRBD1 (5 bases). Per germline, CDR1 MNHEY and CDR2 SVGAGI. The CDR3 contains 16 residues. V dropped 2 bases and J dropped 0 bases, with 11 bases sitting between them. The CDR3 region has the DNA TGTGCCAGCAGTTACGCCAGGGTGAGCTCTGGAAACACCATATATTTT. Translating gives CASSYARVSSGNTIYF.

The chain couples TRBV6-7 to TRBJ2-7; TRBD1 matches 11 bases. TRBV6-7 is known as an ORF, though its function is uncertain. V lost 0 bases to trimming and J lost 2 bases; unmatched junction nucleotides: 0. There are 15 residues in the CDR3. Here the CDR3 DNA reads TGTGCCAGCAGTTACTCGGGACAGGGGGCCTACGAGCAGTACTTC. This codes for CASSYSGQGAYEQYF.

The chain recombines TRBV4-1 with TRBJ2-6; possibly TRBD1 for D (5 bases). The ends were cut back, 5 bases at V and 4 bases at J, with 9 bases in the middle. From germline, CDR1 is MGHRA and CDR2 YSYEKL. The CDR3 runs 14 residues. CDR3 amino acids: CASSSRTGANVLTF. The CDR3 DNA sequence: TGCGCCAGCAGCTCTAGGACAGGGGCCAACGTCCTGACTTTC.

This chain uses TRBV28 with TRBJ1-5; weak D call: TRBD1 (5 bases). V was pared by 3 bases and J by 2 bases, with 11 bases between. Looked up from germline, CDR1 is MDHEN and CDR2 is SYDVKM. CDR3 length equals 15 residues. CDR3 nucleotides: TGTGCCAGCAGTTTCCCCACGGGGGGCAATCAGCCCCAGCATTTT. Translating gives CASSFPTGGNQPQHF. Full variable domain (rest looked up from reference TRBV28 and TRBJ1-5): DVKVTQSSRYLVKRTGEKVFLECVQDMDHENMFWYRQDPGLGLRLIYFSYDVKMKEKGDIPEGYSVSREKKERFSLILESASTNQTSMYLCASSFPTGGNQPQHFGDGTRLSIL.